This T cell receptor beta chain was captured by sequencing in a study of OX40 agonist ivuxolimab in advanced cancers. Study context: While on treatment, patients had intravenous ivuxolimab at 0.01 to 10 mg/kg every 2 weeks. Patients with hepatocellular carcinoma, melanoma, renal cell or head and neck cancer made up the dose-escalation patients. Overall study results and limits: With doses of 0.1 to 3.0 mg/kg, CD4+ and CD8+ blood T cells had undergone clonal expansion by week 6.

The method was immunoSEQ multiplex PCR; TCRdb's version includes in-frame clones alone and lacks a portion of them. There are approximately 50,000 clones in the sample; about 84% occur only once, and roughly 4% lies in the top ten. With respect to this clone: Its antigen remains unknown.

Trimming cost V 2 bases and J 2 bases, with 0 bases left between them. CDR1 is MNHEY, CDR2 SVGAGI, per germline. The CDR3 length is 11 residues. The J gene is TRBJ2-5, the V gene TRBV6-5, with D uncertain. Source: CD4+ or CD8+ T cells sorted from blood, taken in a trial of the OX40 agonist ivuxolimab. The TCR originated in an adult with an advanced solid tumor such as melanoma, head and neck, liver or kidney cancer. CDR3 bases: TGTGCCAGCAGTTACCAAGAGACCCAGTACTTC. As protein: CASSYQETQYF.